What follows are 25 T cell receptor beta chains derived from one specimen sequenced in a study of neurological immune-mediated disorders. TCRdb re-called the 5' RACE reads with MiXCR, one entry per CDR3 protein. The data contain approximately 4,800 distinct CDR3 sequences, less than 25% of them seen just once; the ten biggest clones take up around 40%. The sequencing sample was made of CD8+ T cells from blood. The receptors come from a woman aged 55-70 years with HTLV-1-associated myelopathy (HAM/TSP).

This clonotype appeared many times. The chain employs TRBV25-1 and TRBJ2-5; D gene uncertain. The CDR3 runs to 17 residues. V was clipped by 2 bases and J by 2 bases, with 18 bases between them. Germline V lookup: CDR1 MGHDK, CDR2 SYGVNS. The CDR3 coding sequence is TGTGCCAGCAGTGAAGGCAGTAAACTTTTAGGGCAAGAGACCCAGTACTTC. Its translation is CASSEGSKLLGQETQYF.

Within the sample, this clonotype is medium-sized. The rearrangement joins TRBV20-1 to TRBJ1-1; no clear D gene. The CDR3 is made up of 12 amino acids. Germline CDR1 reads DFQATT; CDR2 reads SNEGSKA (reference sequence). V gave up 1 base and J gave up 0 bases, with 3 bases separating them. CDR3 protein: CSARGMNTEAFF. For the CDR3, the DNA is TGCAGTGCTAGAGGTATGAACACTGAAGCTTTCTTT.

There are many counts of this clonotype. The J gene is TRBJ2-5, the V gene TRBV7-9; no clear D gene. The V gene lost 6 bases and the J gene lost 0 bases, with 2 bases spanning the gap. The CDR3 length is 11 residues. Germline CDR1 is SEHNR and CDR2 is FQNEAQ (reference sequence). In nucleotides, the CDR3 is TGTGCCAGCAGAAACCAAGAGACCCAGTACTTC. Translated, it gives CASRNQETQYF.

This clonotype was counted at least ten times. The gene calls are TRBV7-9 and TRBJ2-1, with 12 bases matching TRBD2. The CDR3 covers 14 residues. V lost 5 bases, J lost 8 bases, and 4 bases stayed unmatched. CDR1 and CDR2 from the germline V gene are SEHNR and FQNEAQ (reference sequence). In DNA, the CDR3 is TGTGCCAGCAGCCTCGGACTAGCGGGATATGAGCAGTTCTTC. It encodes CASSLGLAGYEQFF.

Many counts were recorded for this clonotype. This chain uses TRBV20-1 with TRBJ2-7; D call uncertain. In germline, CDR1 is DFQATT, CDR2 SNEGSKA (reference sequence). V was cut by 3 bases and J by 4 bases, with 25 bases left in between. There are 17 residues in the CDR3. CDR3 protein: CSARHERLPAVQYEQYF. CDR3 nucleotides: TGCAGTGCTAGGCATGAGAGGCTCCCGGCGGTCCAATACGAGCAGTACTTC.

This clonotype was counted ten times or more. The chain couples TRBV24-1 to TRBJ2-7; a possible D gene is TRBD1 (5 bases). Germline CDR1 and CDR2: KGHDR and SFDVKD. The CDR3 is 14 amino acids. V shed 7 bases and J shed 0 bases, with 12 bases lying between them. The CDR3 coding sequence is TGTGCCACCAGCGGACAACTGGGCTCCTACGAGCAGTACTTC. It encodes CATSGQLGSYEQYF.

A remark on this clonotype: A read error may produce the germline difference seen at one junction end. The V call is TRBV5-1, the J call TRBJ2-7; D is unclear. The J call is in doubt because the DNA end fits TRBJ2-1 better. CDR1 and CDR2 from the germline V gene are SGHRS and YFSETQ. There are 13 residues in the CDR3. The chain's CDR3 is CASSFALSREQFF. DNA for the CDR3: TGCGCTAGCAGCTTTGCCCTCTCTCGGGAGCAGTTCTTC.

This clonotype has at least ten counts. This chain links TRBV5-1 with TRBJ2-1; D is ambiguous. This CDR3 is 16 amino acids long. Per the germline V gene, CDR1 is SGHRS and CDR2 is YFSETQ. With 1 base removed from V and 5 bases from J, the gap between germline ends came to 16 bases. In DNA, the CDR3 is TGCGCCAGCAGCTTGATTTCCCCTGGTTCAGACAATGAGCAGTTCTTC. It is translated as CASSLISPGSDNEQFF.

In this sample, this clonotype turned up many times. The rearrangement joins TRBV7-9 to TRBJ2-2, with D perhaps matching TRBD1 (6 bases). Germline V gene lookup returns CDR1 SEHNR and CDR2 FQNEAQ (reference sequence). This CDR3 contains 14 residues. The V end lost 0 bases, the J end lost 7 bases, and 9 bases lay between the germline ends. The CDR3 reads CASSLAPRGGELFF. CDR3 nucleotides: TGTGCCAGCAGCTTAGCCCCCAGGGGCGGGGAGCTGTTTTTT.

V usage is TRBV6-2 or TRBV6-3 and J usage is TRBJ2-1; 9 bases map to TRBD1. Losses at the gene ends were 6 bases for V and 4 bases for J; bases not matched to a gene: 7. CDR1 is MNHEY, CDR2 SVGEGT, per germline. This CDR3 is built from 15 residues. The CDR3 DNA reads TGTGCCAGCAGCTCCCAGGGGACAGGGTACAATGAGCAGTTCTTC. Residues: CASSSQGTGYNEQFF.

In this sample, this clonotype is medium-sized. V usage is TRBV2 and J usage is TRBJ2-3, with D possibly matching TRBD1 (6 bases). This CDR3 has 13 residues. Per the germline V gene, CDR1 is SNHLY and CDR2 is FYNNEI. V shed 5 bases and J shed 6 bases, with 12 bases lying between them. CDR3: CASSNPGQDTQYF. CDR3 nucleotide sequence: TGTGCCAGCAGTAACCCTGGACAGGATACGCAGTATTTT.

The chain carries TRBV7-9 and TRBJ1-2; no firm D call. Per the germline V gene, CDR1 is SEHNR and CDR2 is FQNEAQ (reference sequence). The ends were cut back, 1 base at V and 1 base at J, with 4 bases in the middle. The CDR3 is 13 amino acids. This chain's CDR3 is CASSLGGNYGYTF. CDR3 nucleotide sequence: TGTGCCAGCAGCTTAGGCGGTAACTATGGCTACACCTTC.

This clonotype was seen repeatedly, ten times or more. CDR3 nucleotide sequence: TGTGCCTGGGGGGACGCATCCTACGAGCAGTACTTC. As protein: CAWGDASYEQYF. The rearrangement uses TRBV30 and TRBJ2-7, with D possibly being TRBD1 or TRBD2 (5 bases each). V lost 5 bases and J lost 1, with 9 bases in between. Germline V gene data show CDR1 as GTSNPN and CDR2 as SVGIG (reference sequence). The CDR3 totals 12 residues.

This clonotype was seen ten or more times. The V and J genes are TRBV4-1 and TRBJ2-1; 7 bases fit TRBD2. The CDR3 spans 16 residues. The V gene's germline CDR1 is MGHRA and CDR2 YSYEKL. V lost 1 base and J lost 5; bases outside the gene matches: 8. The CDR3 here is CASSQVGWEGDNEQFF. The CDR3, as DNA: TGCGCCAGCAGCCAAGTCGGGTGGGAGGGCGACAATGAGCAGTTCTTC.

The table lists this clonotype with many counts. The genes are TRBV6-2 or TRBV6-3 and TRBJ1-6; 11 nucleotides match TRBD1. V dropped 6 bases and J dropped 12; count of bases not matched to a gene: 7. Looked up from germline, CDR1 is MNHEY and CDR2 is SVGEGT. CDR3 length equals 14 residues. CDR3 region: CASRPGQGVLPLHF. The CDR3 DNA sequence: TGTGCCAGCAGGCCGGGACAGGGGGTTTTACCCCTCCACTTT.

This clonotype is classed as large. The CDR3 sequence is CSARDLGLLNEQYF. The CDR3 region has the DNA TGCAGTGCTAGAGACCTAGGTTTATTAAACGAGCAGTACTTC. The chain combines TRBV20-1 with TRBJ2-7; D remains ambiguous. Germline V gives CDR1 DFQATT, CDR2 SNEGSKA (reference sequence). V gave up 0 bases and J gave up 5 bases, with 14 bases separating them. The CDR3 sequence is 14 residues long.

V gene TRBV12-3 or TRBV12-4 combines with J gene TRBJ2-3; 13 positions agree with TRBD2. With V trimmed by 6 bases and J by 6 bases, 3 bases remained unmatched. The CDR3 consists of 14 residues. CDR3 nucleotide sequence: TGTGCCAGCAGGACTAGCGGGGGGAGGGATACGCAGTATTTT. Protein: CASRTSGGRDTQYF.

In this sample, this clonotype turned up many times. The rearrangement uses TRBV7-9 and TRBJ2-3; weak D call: TRBD2 (6 bases). The CDR3 spans 15 residues. CDR1 and CDR2 (germline): SEHNR, FQNEAQ (reference sequence). Trimming took off 6 bases at V and 0 bases at J, with 13 bases between the two ends. CDR3 in amino acids: CASRGTPYSTDTQYF. The CDR3, as DNA: TGTGCCAGCAGGGGGACTCCCTATAGCACAGATACGCAGTATTTT.

This clonotype showed up just once. The chain combines TRBV29-1 with TRBJ2-1, with a possible D match to TRBD2 (5 bases). CDR1 and CDR2 from the germline V gene are SQVTM and ANQGSEA. The CDR3 is 18 residues long. V lost 0 bases, J lost 0 bases, and 18 bases lay in between. DNA of the CDR3: TGCAGCGTTGAAGAGGCGTCTGATATAGGGAGCTCCTACAATGAGCAGTTCTTC. It translates to CSVEEASDIGSSYNEQFF.

This clonotype is medium-sized. This chain links TRBV6-5 with TRBJ2-1; 14 bases align to TRBD2. V shed 6 bases, J shed 7 bases, and the junction held 11 bases outside the gene matches. Per the germline V gene, CDR1 is MNHEY and CDR2 is SVGAGI. This CDR3 region has 17 residues. The CDR3 coding sequence is TGTGCCAGCAGACCGGGACTAGCGGGAGTCGGAAGGAATGAGCAGTTCTTC. This gives the protein CASRPGLAGVGRNEQFF.

In its sample, this clonotype was seen many times. The chain joins TRBV7-9 to TRBJ1-1, with D possibly being TRBD1 (6 bases). This CDR3 is 13 amino acids long. Germline lookup yields CDR1 SEHNR and CDR2 FQNEAQ (reference sequence). Trimming cost V 1 base and J 8 bases, with 11 bases left between them. CDR3: CASSLGPGQEAFF. The CDR3 bases are TGTGCCAGCAGCTTAGGCCCCGGACAGGAAGCTTTCTTT.

In this sample, this clonotype turned up many times. This chain uses TRBV12-3 or TRBV12-4 with TRBJ2-1; D unresolved. The CDR3 is made up of 14 amino acids. Between the trimmed V and J ends, which lost 6 bases and 0 bases, there was a span of 9 bases. DNA of the CDR3: TGTGCCAGCAGCCCTGACAACTCCTACAATGAGCAGTTCTTC. Translation: CASSPDNSYNEQFF.

This clonotype was counted ten times or more. The CDR3 reads CASSISGAGELFF. CDR3 coding DNA: TGTGCCAGCAGTATAAGCGGGGCCGGGGAGCTGTTTTTT. The chain is built from TRBV27 and TRBJ2-2, with 7 bases lining up with TRBD2. V shed 5 bases and J 6 bases; nucleotides not matched to a gene: 3. The length of the CDR3 is 13 residues. Germline values: CDR1 MNHEY, CDR2 SMNVEV (reference sequence).

This clonotype is categorized as medium-sized. CDR3 amino acids: CASSYVELGAFF. In DNA, the CDR3 is TGTGCCAGCAGCTACGTGGAACTCGGGGCTTTCTTT. J is TRBJ1-1 and V is TRBV7-9, with no clear D. Germline V lookup: CDR1 SEHNR, CDR2 FQNEAQ (reference sequence). Trimming removed 4 bases at V and 11 bases at J, with 14 bases between. CDR3 length: 12 residues.

The chain carries TRBV29-1 and TRBJ2-7; D is uncertain. CDR3 length equals 11 residues. Germline CDR1 is SQVTM and CDR2 is ANQGSEA. V was trimmed by 3 bases and J by 1 base, leaving 4 bases between them. In DNA form, the CDR3 reads TGCAGCGTTGACGGATCCTACGAGCAGTACTTC. Its translation is CSVDGSYEQYF.